This TCR beta chain is drawn from a study of T cell clonality in common variable immunodeficiency. This clone has a count of ten or more. Antigen specificity is unknown. Read data end 3 residues before the CDR3 end; the end is taken from the germline J gene. This CDR3 contains 15 residues. CDR1 and CDR2 from the germline V gene are MGHRA and YSYEKL. CVID and control samples used equivalent genomic DNA input. The data were produced by immunoSEQ multiplex PCR, yet TCRdb's version contains in-frame clones alone and is incomplete. The repertoire consists of some 33,000 clones, none detected only once. Whole-study findings and limits: CVID patient heterogeneity limited repertoire-clinical complication correlations. Compared with controls, CVID subjects had fewer shared TCRbeta clones.

Source material: peripheral blood mononuclear cells. The chain links TRBV4-1 to TRBJ2-3; 10 bases are shared with TRBD1. This clonotype was sampled from a person aged 18 to 70 in good health. CDR3 in amino acids: CASSRRQGADQPQYF. CDR3 bases read: TGCGCCAGCAGCCGGAGACAGGGGGCTGATCAGCCG.